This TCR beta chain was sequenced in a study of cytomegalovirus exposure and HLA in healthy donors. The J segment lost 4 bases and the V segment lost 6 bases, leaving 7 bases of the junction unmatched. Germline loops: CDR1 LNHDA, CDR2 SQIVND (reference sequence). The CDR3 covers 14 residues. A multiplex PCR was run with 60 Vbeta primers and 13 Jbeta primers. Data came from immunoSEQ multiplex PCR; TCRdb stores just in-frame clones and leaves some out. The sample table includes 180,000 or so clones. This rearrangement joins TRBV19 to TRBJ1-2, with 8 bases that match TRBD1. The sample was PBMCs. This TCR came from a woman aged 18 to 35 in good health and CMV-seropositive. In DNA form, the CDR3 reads TGTGCCAGTAGCGAGGGGGGACAGGTCTATGGCTACACCTTC. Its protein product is CASSEGGQVYGYTF.